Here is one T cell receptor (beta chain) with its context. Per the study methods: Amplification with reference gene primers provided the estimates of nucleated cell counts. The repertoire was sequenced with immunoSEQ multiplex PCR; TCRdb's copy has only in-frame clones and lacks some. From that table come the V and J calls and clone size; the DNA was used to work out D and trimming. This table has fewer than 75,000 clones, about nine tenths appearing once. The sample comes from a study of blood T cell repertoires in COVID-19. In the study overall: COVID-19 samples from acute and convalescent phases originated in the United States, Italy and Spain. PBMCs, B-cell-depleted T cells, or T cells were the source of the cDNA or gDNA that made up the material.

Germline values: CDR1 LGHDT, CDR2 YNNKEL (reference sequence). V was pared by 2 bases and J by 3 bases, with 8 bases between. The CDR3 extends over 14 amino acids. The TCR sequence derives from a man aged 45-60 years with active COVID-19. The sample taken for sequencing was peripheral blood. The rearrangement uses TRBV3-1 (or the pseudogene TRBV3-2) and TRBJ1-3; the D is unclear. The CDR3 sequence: CASSQLVVGNTIYF. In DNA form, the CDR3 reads TGTGCCAGCAGCCAACTCGTCGTTGGAAACACCATATATTTT.